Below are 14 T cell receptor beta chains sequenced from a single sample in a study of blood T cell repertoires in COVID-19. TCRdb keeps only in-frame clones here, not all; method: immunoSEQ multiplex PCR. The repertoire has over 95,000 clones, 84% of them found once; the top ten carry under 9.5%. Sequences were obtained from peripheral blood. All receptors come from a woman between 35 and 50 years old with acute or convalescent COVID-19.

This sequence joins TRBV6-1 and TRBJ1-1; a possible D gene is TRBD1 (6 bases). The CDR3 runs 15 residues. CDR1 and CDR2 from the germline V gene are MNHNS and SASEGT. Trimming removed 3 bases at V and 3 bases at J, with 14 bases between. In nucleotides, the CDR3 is TGTGCCAGCAGTGAGGACAGACGCTGGGACACTGAAGCTTTCTTT. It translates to CASSEDRRWDTEAFF.

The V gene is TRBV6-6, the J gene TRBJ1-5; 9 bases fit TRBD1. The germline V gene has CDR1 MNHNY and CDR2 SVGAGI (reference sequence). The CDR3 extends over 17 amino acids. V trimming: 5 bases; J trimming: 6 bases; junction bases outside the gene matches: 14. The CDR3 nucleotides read TGTGCCAGCAGTCCCCGTTTGACAGGGGGTTCGAGTCAGCCCCAGCATTTT. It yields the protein CASSPRLTGGSSQPQHF.

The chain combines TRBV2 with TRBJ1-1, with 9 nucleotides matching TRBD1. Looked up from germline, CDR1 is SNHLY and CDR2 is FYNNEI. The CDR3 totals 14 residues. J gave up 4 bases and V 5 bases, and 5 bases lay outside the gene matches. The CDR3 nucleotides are TGTGCCAGCAGTCCGGGACAGGGATCCACTGAAGCTTTCTTT. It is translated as CASSPGQGSTEAFF.

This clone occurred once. CDR3 DNA: TGTGCCAGCAGAACTAAGTCAGGGGGCAGCGATGAGCAGTTCTTC. Amino acids: CASRTKSGGSDEQFF. V gene TRBV2 combines with J gene TRBJ2-1, with 8 bases aligning to TRBD1. With V trimmed by 6 bases and J by 8 bases, 12 bases remained unmatched. CDR1 SNHLY and CDR2 FYNNEI come from the germline V gene. The CDR3 loop spans 15 amino acids.

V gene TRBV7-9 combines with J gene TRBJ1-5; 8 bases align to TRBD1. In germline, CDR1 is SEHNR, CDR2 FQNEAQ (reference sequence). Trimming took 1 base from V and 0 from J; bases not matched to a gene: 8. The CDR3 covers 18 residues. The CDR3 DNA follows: TGTGCCAGCAGCTTAGGGGGGACAGGCAAGTATAGCAATCAGCCCCAGCATTTT. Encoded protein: CASSLGGTGKYSNQPQHF.

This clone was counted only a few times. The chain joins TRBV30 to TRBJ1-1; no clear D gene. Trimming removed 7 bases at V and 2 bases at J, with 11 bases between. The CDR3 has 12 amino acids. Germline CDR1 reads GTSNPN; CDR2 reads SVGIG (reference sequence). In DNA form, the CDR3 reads TGTGCCTTTGCGGCACCCAACACTGAAGCTTTCTTT. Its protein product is CAFAAPNTEAFF.

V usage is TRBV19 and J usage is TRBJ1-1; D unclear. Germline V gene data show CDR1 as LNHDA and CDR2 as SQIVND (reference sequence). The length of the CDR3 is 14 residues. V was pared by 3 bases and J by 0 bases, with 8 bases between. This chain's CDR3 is CASSIWALNTEAFF. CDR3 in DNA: TGTGCCAGTAGTATTTGGGCGTTGAACACTGAAGCTTTCTTT.

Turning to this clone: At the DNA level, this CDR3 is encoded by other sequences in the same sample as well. This CDR3 reads CASSSRDTEAFF. The CDR3 region has the DNA TGTGCCAGCAGTTCCCGGGACACTGAAGCTTTCTTT. This chain connects TRBV12-3 or TRBV12-4 to TRBJ1-1; D not certain. The germline V and J ends were trimmed by 4 bases and 3 bases, with 6 bases remaining between them. CDR3 length: 12 residues.

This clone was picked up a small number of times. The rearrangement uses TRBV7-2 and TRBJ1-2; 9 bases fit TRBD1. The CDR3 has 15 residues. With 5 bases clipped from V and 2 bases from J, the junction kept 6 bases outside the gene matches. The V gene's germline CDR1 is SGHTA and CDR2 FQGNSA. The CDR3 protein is CASSTRQGGNYGYTF. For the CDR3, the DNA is TGTGCCAGCAGCACCCGACAGGGGGGCAACTATGGCTACACCTTC.

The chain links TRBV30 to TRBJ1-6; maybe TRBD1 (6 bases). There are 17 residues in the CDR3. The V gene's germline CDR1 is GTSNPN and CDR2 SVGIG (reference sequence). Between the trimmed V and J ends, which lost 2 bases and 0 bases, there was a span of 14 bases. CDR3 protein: CAWSSNRVSSYNSPLHF. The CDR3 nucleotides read TGTGCCTGGAGTTCTAACAGGGTGAGCTCCTATAATTCACCCCTCCACTTT. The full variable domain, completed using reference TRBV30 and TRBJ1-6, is SQTIHQWPATLVQPVGSPLSLECTVEGTSNPNLYWYRQAAGRGLQLLFYSVGIGQISSEVPQNLSASRPQDRQFILSSKKLLLSDSGFYLCAWSSNRVSSYNSPLHFGNGTRLTVT.

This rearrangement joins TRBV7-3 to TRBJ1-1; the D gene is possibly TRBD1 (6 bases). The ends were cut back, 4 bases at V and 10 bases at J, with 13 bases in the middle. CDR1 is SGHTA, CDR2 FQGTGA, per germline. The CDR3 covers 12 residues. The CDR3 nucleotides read TGTGCCAGCAGCTCCCAAGGACAGATAGCTTTCTTT. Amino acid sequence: CASSSQGQIAFF.

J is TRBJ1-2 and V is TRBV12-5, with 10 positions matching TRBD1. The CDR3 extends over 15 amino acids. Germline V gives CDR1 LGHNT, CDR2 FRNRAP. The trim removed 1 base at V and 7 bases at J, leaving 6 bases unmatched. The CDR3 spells CASGLGGQGEGGYTF. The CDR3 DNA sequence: TGTGCTAGTGGTTTGGGTGGACAGGGGGAAGGTGGCTACACCTTC.

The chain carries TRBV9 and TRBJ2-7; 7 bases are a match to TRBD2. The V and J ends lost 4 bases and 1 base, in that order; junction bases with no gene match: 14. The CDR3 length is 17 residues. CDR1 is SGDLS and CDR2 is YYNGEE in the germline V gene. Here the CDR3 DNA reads TGTGCCAGCAGCCCCTGGGGCGCTAGCGGACCATCCTACGAGCAGTACTTC. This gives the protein CASSPWGASGPSYEQYF.

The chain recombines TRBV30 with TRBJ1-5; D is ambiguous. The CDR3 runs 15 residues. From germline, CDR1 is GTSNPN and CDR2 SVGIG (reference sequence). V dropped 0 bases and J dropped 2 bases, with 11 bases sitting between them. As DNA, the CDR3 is TGTGCCTGGAGTGTAGTCAGGTCGGGCAATCAGCCCCAGCATTTT. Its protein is CAWSVVRSGNQPQHF. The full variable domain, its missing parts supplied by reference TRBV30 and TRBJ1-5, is SQTIHQWPATLVQPVGSPLSLECTVEGTSNPNLYWYRQAAGRGLQLLFYSVGIGQISSEVPQNLSASRPQDRQFILSSKKLLLSDSGFYLCAWSVVRSGNQPQHFGDGTRLSIL.